This T cell receptor beta chain was captured in a study of T cells in Graves' hyperthyroidism and ophthalmopathy. Ten or more counts support this clonotype. Its matching antigen is unknown. The investigators amplified TCR beta CDR3 regions from RNA transcripts. With the HTBI primer set, the TCR CDR3 went through a first round of RT-PCR. TCRdb reanalysed the multiplex PCR reads using MiXCR and keeps one entry per CDR3 protein. The sample has some 500,000 distinct CDR3 sequences, approximately 15% seen once; the top ten hold less than 20%. CDR3 length equals 16 residues. CDR1 SGHTA and CDR2 FQGNSA come from the germline V gene. Trimming removed 2 bases from V and 4 bases from J, with 17 bases in between. Findings and caveats of the study: Ophthalmopathy was separated from stable hyperthyroidism by a 13 V-J model. Most clonotypes expanded in the thyroid (above 0.001) were also present in blood.

The sequence derives from a woman aged 18-35 years with Graves' hyperthyroidism. V and J are TRBV7-2 and TRBJ1-2; D is possibly TRBD1 (5 bases). Sequencing input: blood. The CDR3 loop is CASSLRGEGRAYGYTF. CDR3 DNA sequence: TGTGCCAGCAGCTTAAGAGGGGAGGGTCGAGCCTATGGCTACACCTTC.